These T cell receptor beta chains were read from a single sample in a study of blood T cell repertoires in COVID-19. Generated by immunoSEQ multiplex PCR, the TCRdb table keeps only in-frame clones and is missing some. The data hold approximately 280,000 clones, with over 75% observed a single time. The sample was peripheral blood. The receptor set was obtained from a woman aged 55 to 70 with acute or convalescent COVID-19. Each CDR3 is given with its conserved first and last residue. The order of the fields is D gene, V gene, clone size, J gene, CDR3 DNA, CDR3 protein. The D gene is left open where the match is weak. Some rows have no size entry. The others give once, few or many, or a class for an expanded clone.

TRBD1	TRBV5-6	-	TRBJ2-7	TGTGCCAGCAGCTCGTACAGGGGGGCCTACGAGCAGTACTTC	CASSSYRGAYEQYF
-	TRBV29-1	-	TRBJ1-4	TGCAGCGTTGGAGGTCCGACTACTAATGAAAAACTGTTTTTT	CSVGGPTTNEKLFF
TRBD1	TRBV6-5	once	TRBJ1-4	TGTGCCAGCAGGCGGCCGGGACAGGGGGTGGGGAAACTGTTTTTT	CASRRPGQGVGKLFF
TRBD1	TRBV4-3	-	TRBJ1-2	TGCGCCAGCAGCCAGCTTCAGGGGGCGCAGTATGGCTACACCTTC	CASSQLQGAQYGYTF
TRBD2	TRBV7-9	-	TRBJ2-3	TGTGCCAGCAGCTCCGGCAGCGGGAGAGACACAGATACGCAGTATTTT	CASSSGSGRDTDTQYF
TRBD1	TRBV7-2	-	TRBJ2-7	TGTGCCAGCAGCCCTAGACAGGGGGCACTTGAGCAGTACTTC	CASSPRQGALEQYF
-	TRBV6-5	few	TRBJ1-6	TGTGCCAGCAGTAGAGAGGGTGGTCGTAATTCACCCCTCCACTTT	CASSREGGRNSPLHF
TRBD2	TRBV5-4	-	TRBJ2-7	TGTGCCAGCAGCTTGGCGGGGGGGACTTACGAGCAGTACTTC	CASSLAGGTYEQYF
TRBD1	TRBV4-2	-	TRBJ2-7	TGTGCCAGCAGCCAAGATCAGGGACAGGGATACGAGCAGTACTTC	CASSQDQGQGYEQYF
-	TRBV28	-	TRBJ2-3	TGTGCCAGCAGACTAAGCCCACGCACAGATACGCAGTATTTT	CASRLSPRTDTQYF
TRBD1	TRBV9	-	TRBJ1-6	TGTGCCAGCAGCGTAAGGGACAGCGATTCACCCCTCCACTTT	CASSVRDSDSPLHF
-	TRBV7-7	-	TRBJ2-6	TGTGCCAGCAGCCCCGCGGATGGTGGGGCCAACGTCCTGACTTTC	CASSPADGGANVLTF
TRBD2	TRBV5-1	-	TRBJ2-1	TGCGCCAGCAGCTTGGTTCATGTCGGGGAGGGGTACAATGAGCAGTTCTTC	CASSLVHVGEGYNEQFF
TRBD1	TRBV6-2/TRBV6-3	-	TRBJ2-2	TGTGCCAGCAGTTATCCTCCGGGACAGGGGCCCGGGGAGCTGTTTTTT	CASSYPPGQGPGELFF
-	TRBV4-2	-	TRBJ1-5	TGTGCCAGCAGCCAGATTGCCGGGACATGGGGTCAGCCCCAGCATTTT	CASSQIAGTWGQPQHF
TRBD2	TRBV9	-	TRBJ2-1	TGTGCCAGCAGCCGAACTAGCGGGGGGCCGAGCTCCTACAATGAGCAGTTCTTC	CASSRTSGGPSSYNEQFF
TRBD2	TRBV6-2/TRBV6-3	-	TRBJ2-2	TGTGCCAGCAGTAGCCCCGCTAGCGGGAGGACCGGGGAGCTGTTTTTT	CASSSPASGRTGELFF
TRBD1	TRBV27	-	TRBJ2-7	TGTGCCAGCAGTTTTTTGCCGGGACAGGGTCCCAACGAGCAGTACTTC	CASSFLPGQGPNEQYF
TRBD2	TRBV7-3	-	TRBJ2-7	TGTGCCAGCAGTCCGGCGGGAGTTGGGGAGCAGTACTTC	CASSPAGVGEQYF
-	TRBV6-2/TRBV6-3	-	TRBJ2-2	TGTGCCAGCAGTACGCGTGGGTCGGGCACCGGGGAGCTGTTTTTT	CASSTRGSGTGELFF
TRBD2	TRBV28	-	TRBJ2-5	TGTGCCATCCGAGCCCCACTAGCGGCTCAAGAGACCCAGTACTTC	CAIRAPLAAQETQYF
TRBD1	TRBV28	-	TRBJ2-1	TGTGCCAGCAGTGTACCGGGACAGGGGGCCTACAATGAGCAGTTCTTC	CASSVPGQGAYNEQFF
-	TRBV7-9	once	TRBJ2-3	TGTGCCAGCAGCTTGGGTCATATCAGGGGGGCAGATACGCAGTATTTT	CASSLGHIRGADTQYF
-	TRBV6-1	-	TRBJ1-3	TGTGCCAGCAGTGAAGCGTCAGGGACTCGACAATCGGGAAACACCATATATTTT	CASSEASGTRQSGNTIYF
TRBD1	TRBV6-6	-	TRBJ1-4	TGTGCCAGCAGTCCCCGGACAGGGGGGGGAACTAATGAAAAACTGTTTTTT	CASSPRTGGGTNEKLFF
TRBD2	TRBV29-1	once	TRBJ2-1	TGCAGCGTTGTGGGCGGGGGGATTGGGGCATCCTACAATGAGCAGTTCTTC	CSVVGGGIGASYNEQFF
-	TRBV5-6	-	TRBJ1-2	TGTGCCAGCAGCTTGCGGGGGGTTGGCTATGGCTACACCTTC	CASSLRGVGYGYTF
-	TRBV3-1/TRBV3-2	-	TRBJ1-2	TGTGCCAGCAGCCTTTTCGGCGGTTGGTCCCTTAACTATGGCTACACCTTC	CASSLFGGWSLNYGYTF
TRBD2	TRBV28	-	TRBJ2-2	TGTGCCAGCAGTTTTCCGGTAGCGGGGGCCGACACCGGGGAGCTGTTTTTT	CASSFPVAGADTGELFF
TRBD2	TRBV7-9	-	TRBJ2-2	TGTGCCAGCAGCTTTCGTGCGACTAGCGGGACCGGGGAGCTGTTTTTT	CASSFRATSGTGELFF
TRBD2	TRBV5-4	-	TRBJ2-3	TGTGCCAGCGGGACTAGTCAAGGCACAGATACGCAGTATTTT	CASGTSQGTDTQYF
TRBD1	TRBV4-1	-	TRBJ2-1	TGCGCCAGCAGCGTCCAAACAGGGGGTTCCTCCTACAATGAGCAGTTCTTC	CASSVQTGGSSYNEQFF
TRBD1	TRBV3-1/TRBV3-2	once	TRBJ1-4	TGTGCCAGCAGCCAAGTCGGAGGGGGCAATGAAAAACTGTTTTTT	CASSQVGGGNEKLFF
-	TRBV2	-	TRBJ1-5	TGTGCCAGCAGATACGAGGGAGTAAGCAATCAGCCCCAGCATTTT	CASRYEGVSNQPQHF
-	TRBV29-1	-	TRBJ1-1	TGCAGCGTTGATCGGAACACTGAAGCTTTCTTT	CSVDRNTEAFF
TRBD1	TRBV5-8	-	TRBJ1-5	TGTGCCAGCAGCCCTGGGACAGGGGGGTTCGGCAATCAGCCCCAGCATTTT	CASSPGTGGFGNQPQHF
-	TRBV6-2/TRBV6-3	-	TRBJ1-5	TGTGCCAGCAGTTACTGGGGAGATAGCAATCAGCCCCAGCATTTT	CASSYWGDSNQPQHF
-	TRBV6-5	-	TRBJ2-1	TGTGCCAGCGCCCACGGAGGGGATGAGCAGTTCTTC	CASAHGGDEQFF
TRBD1	TRBV9	once	TRBJ2-3	TGTGCCAGCAGCTCCGGGGACAGGAGAAGCACAGATACGCAGTATTTT	CASSSGDRRSTDTQYF
-	TRBV2	-	TRBJ1-4	TGTGCCAGCAGTGAGAGACAGTGGGGAGGGGAAAAACTGTTTTTT	CASSERQWGGEKLFF
TRBD1	TRBV4-3	-	TRBJ2-2	TGCGCCAGCAGCCAAGAGGGGACAGGGGCCGGGGAGCTGTTTTTT	CASSQEGTGAGELFF
TRBD1	TRBV10-3	-	TRBJ2-1	TGTGCCAGCGGAAGGCAGGGGGACTACAATGAGCAGTTCTTC	CASGRQGDYNEQFF
-	TRBV5-1	-	TRBJ1-6	TGCGCCAGCAGCTTGGCCGGTAGGGGCACTAATTCACCCCTCCACTTT	CASSLAGRGTNSPLHF
-	TRBV5-1	-	TRBJ2-7	TGCGCCAGCAGCTCCCCCACAGGGTTCAGCTACGAGCAGTACTTC	CASSSPTGFSYEQYF
TRBD2	TRBV5-4	-	TRBJ2-2	TGTGCCAGCAGCTCTCCCGGACTAAGCGGGATATCCCCGAACACCGGGGAGCTGTTTTTT	CASSSPGLSGISPNTGELFF
-	TRBV13	few	TRBJ1-1	TGTGCCAGCAGCAGGGGACTTGAAGCTTTCTTT	CASSRGLEAFF
TRBD1	TRBV7-2	-	TRBJ1-3	TGTGCCAGCAGCTTAGCAACAGGGGCGTTGGGAAACACCATATATTTT	CASSLATGALGNTIYF
-	TRBV6-4	-	TRBJ1-2	TGTGCCAGCAGCCTGACAGGCGCCTATGGCTACACCTTC	CASSLTGAYGYTF
-	TRBV5-6	-	TRBJ2-1	TGTGCCAGCAGCTTGGGTCCCTCACGAGGGGAGCAGTTCTTC	CASSLGPSRGEQFF
-	TRBV21-1	-	TRBJ1-1	TGTGCCAGCATCCTCCAGGGCATCGGTATTGAAGCTTTCTTT	CASILQGIGIEAFF
TRBD1	TRBV19	-	TRBJ1-5	TGTGCCAGTAGTATATCCCCAGCGAGGACAGGGTACCGAAGAAGCAATCAGCCCCAGCATTTT	CASSISPARTGYRRSNQPQHF
-	TRBV27	-	TRBJ1-5	TGTGCCAGCAGTTTATCGCCTTTCGGGCCCCAGCATTTT	CASSLSPFGPQHF
-	TRBV29-1	-	TRBJ1-2	TGCAGCGTTGCGCAGGGGACGAGGTGGGGCTACACCTTC	CSVAQGTRWGYTF
TRBD1	TRBV18	-	TRBJ2-7	TGTGCCAGCTCACCCGGACAGGGGGGGGGATACGAGCAGTACTTC	CASSPGQGGGYEQYF
TRBD1	TRBV28	-	TRBJ1-5	TGTGCCAGCAGTTATGACAGGGCAAAGGGATATAGCAATCAGCCCCAGCATTTT	CASSYDRAKGYSNQPQHF
-	TRBV12-3/TRBV12-4	-	TRBJ2-1	TGTGCCAGCAGTTTAGCCTATGAGCAGTTCTTC	CASSLAYEQFF
-	TRBV3-1/TRBV3-2	-	TRBJ1-2	TGTGCCAGCAGCCATGGAAAAAGACAGAACTATGGCTACACCTTC	CASSHGKRQNYGYTF
TRBD1	TRBV2	-	TRBJ1-1	TGTGCCAGCAGTGTGGGACGAAACACAGGGGGCAAAGGGAACACTGAAGCTTTCTTT	CASSVGRNTGGKGNTEAFF
-	TRBV5-8	-	TRBJ2-1	TGTGCCAGCAGCTTGGAGGGACTCTCCCGGTCGGAGCAGTTCTTC	CASSLEGLSRSEQFF
-	TRBV5-4	-	TRBJ1-2	TGTGCCAGCAGCTTTCAATTCGGGGAGTCGGGCTACACCTTC	CASSFQFGESGYTF